A selection of T cell receptor beta chains follows, all from one sample in a study of prognosis after radiotherapy for stage I lung cancer. TCRdb analysed the multiplex PCR reads with MiXCR anew, one entry per CDR3 protein. Among roughly 30,000 distinct CDR3 sequences, about 34% were seen once, and the ten largest hold approximately 16%. This material consisted of PBMCs, taken before or after stereotactic body radiation therapy (not recorded which). These receptor sequences come from a donor of 50 years or more with non-small cell lung cancer. The CDR3 runs from the conserved cysteine through the conserved F or W. The D gene is left open where the match is weak. Not every row has a clone size; where given, it reads once, few, many or a size class.

J	size	D	V	CDR3	DNA
TRBJ2-2	.	.	TRBV25-1	CASSYSTEGTVELFF	TGTGCCAGCAGTTATAGTACGGAAGGGACCGTGGAGCTGTTTTTT
TRBJ2-3	many	.	TRBV6-1	CASSEALGSTDTQYF	TGTGCCAGCAGTGAAGCATTAGGTAGCACAGATACGCAGTATTTT
TRBJ1-1	.	TRBD1	TRBV5-1	CASSSRKGGLDEAFF	TGCGCCAGCAGCAGCCGAAAAGGGGGCCTAGATGAAGCTTTCTTT
TRBJ2-2	.	.	TRBV5-1	CASRGDTNTGELFF	TGCGCCAGCAGGGGAGACACTAACACCGGGGAGCTGTTTTTT
TRBJ2-7	many	TRBD1	TRBV7-9	CASSLDNYRGYEQYF	TGTGCCAGCAGCTTAGATAACTACAGGGGCTACGAGCAGTACTTC
TRBJ2-5	many	TRBD2	TRBV27	CASSSGGAWQETQYF	TGTGCCAGCAGTAGCGGGGGGGCTTGGCAAGAGACCCAGTACTTC
TRBJ1-3	many	.	TRBV6-4	CASSDTLLGVEAFSGNTIYF	TGTGCCAGCAGTGACACCTTACTTGGGGTAGAGGCCTTCTCTGGAAACACCATATATTTT
TRBJ1-6	.	.	TRBV6-2/TRBV6-3	CASMGGRSYNSPLHF	TGTGCCAGCATGGGCGGGAGATCCTATAATTCACCACTCCACTTT
TRBJ2-5	many	TRBD1	TRBV20-1	CSALPGQGLETQYF	TGCAGTGCTCTGCCGGGACAGGGTTTAGAGACCCAGTACTTC
TRBJ2-7	.	.	TRBV20-1	CSANRKLGYEQYF	TGCAGTGCTAACCGGAAATTGGGTTACGAGCAGTACTTC
TRBJ2-7	many	.	TRBV19	CASSPRGSSYEQYF	TGTGCCAGTAGTCCCCGCGGAAGCTCCTACGAGCAGTACTTC
TRBJ1-2	.	.	TRBV15	CATSTSNSYGYTF	TGTGCCACCAGCACAAGTAATAGCTATGGCTACACCTTC
TRBJ2-5	many	.	TRBV6-5	CASSYSLQGAKMKTQYF	TGTGCCAGCAGTTACTCCCTGCAAGGGGCCAAGATGAAGACCCAGTACTTC
TRBJ1-6	many	.	TRBV6-5	CASSYASQGFNSPLHF	TGTGCCAGCAGTTACGCGTCCCAGGGGTTTAATTCACCCCTCCACTTT
TRBJ2-1	many	.	TRBV9	CASSPRNGYNEQFF	TGTGCCAGCAGCCCCCGGAATGGGTACAATGAGCAGTTCTTC
TRBJ1-1	many	.	TRBV18	CASSPGVLNTEAFF	TGTGCCAGCTCACCAGGGGTCTTGAACACTGAAGCTTTCTTT
TRBJ2-5	many	.	TRBV28	CASSSPTGVQETQYF	TGTGCCAGCAGTTCACCGACAGGCGTACAAGAGACCCAGTACTTC
TRBJ2-7	many	.	TRBV20-1	CSVRNSGIPEQYF	TGCAGTGTTAGAAACTCAGGGATCCCCGAGCAGTACTTC
TRBJ1-5	many	.	TRBV6-2/TRBV6-3	CATNRGGANQPQHF	TGTGCCACCAATAGGGGGGGGGCCAATCAGCCCCAGCATTTT
TRBJ2-1	.	TRBD2	TRBV20-1	CSARPGLGFDEQFF	TGCAGTGCCCGCCCGGGACTAGGTTTCGATGAGCAGTTCTTC
TRBJ1-2	many	.	TRBV28	CASSKGPGTTNYGYTF	TGTGCCAGCAGTAAGGGCCCGGGGACGACTAACTATGGCTACACCTTC
TRBJ1-2	.	.	TRBV4-2	CASSQDGYGYTF	TGTGCCAGCAGCCAAGATGGCTATGGCTACACCTTC
TRBJ1-5	many	.	TRBV6-1	CASMTSSGVGSNQPQHF	TGTGCCAGCATGACATCCTCAGGGGTGGGTAGCAATCAGCCCCAGCATTTT
TRBJ2-3	many	TRBD2	TRBV20-1	CSARSNTGGPAPADTQYF	TGCAGTGCTAGATCTAACACGGGGGGGCCAGCGCCGGCAGATACGCAGTATTTT
TRBJ1-1	.	.	TRBV7-8	CASSYVDTEAFF	TGTGCCAGCAGCTACGTAGACACTGAAGCTTTCTTT
TRBJ2-3	.	.	TRBV27	CASSLSGRDTQYF	TGTGCCAGCAGTTTATCGGGAAGAGATACGCAGTATTTT
TRBJ2-3	many	TRBD2	TRBV19	CAGSDGGAEDTQYF	TGTGCCGGATCCGACGGGGGGGCTGAGGATACGCAGTATTTT
TRBJ1-6	.	.	TRBV7-6	CASSLGPGDSPLHF	TGTGCCAGCAGCTTAGGCCCCGGGGACTCACCCCTCCACTTT
TRBJ2-7	.	.	TRBV2	CASSPEGSYEKYF	TGTGCCAGCAGCCCTGAGGGCTCCTACGAGAAGTACTTC
TRBJ2-2	.	.	TRBV7-9	CASGPRTWVPGELFF	TGTGCCAGCGGCCCTCGGACCTGGGTACCCGGGGAGCTGTTTTTT
TRBJ1-3	many	.	TRBV9	CASSEGRNGKNTIYF	TGTGCCAGCAGCGAGGGACGAAATGGTAAAAACACCATATATTTT
TRBJ1-4	many	.	TRBV5-1	CASNLRGRGEKLFF	TGCGCCAGCAACCTACGAGGGCGAGGCGAAAAACTGTTTTTT
TRBJ1-1	many	.	TRBV5-1	CASSLMTVNTEAFF	TGCGCCAGCAGCCTAATGACAGTGAACACTGAAGCTTTCTTT
TRBJ1-6	many	.	TRBV5-5	CASSFGVRYNSPLHF	TGTGCCAGCAGCTTCGGGGTCCGCTATAATTCACCCCTCCACTTT
TRBJ2-2	medium-sized	TRBD2	TRBV6-4	CASSESGGVGSGELFF	TGTGCCAGCAGTGAGAGTGGGGGGGTCGGGTCCGGGGAGCTGTTTTTT
TRBJ2-3	many	.	TRBV7-6	CASSQQRDTQYF	TGTGCCAGCAGCCAGCAGAGGGATACGCAGTATTTT
TRBJ2-3	many	.	TRBV6-4	CASSDSTPGGPTSDTQYF	TGTGCCAGCAGTGACTCGACCCCGGGGGGCCCCACTTCCGATACGCAGTATTTT
TRBJ1-2	many	.	TRBV3-1	CASSQETGQSYGYTF	TGTGCCAGCAGCCAAGAGACTGGACAGAGCTATGGCTACACCTTC
TRBJ2-1	many	.	TRBV3-1	CASSQQPSHNEQFF	TGTGCCAGCAGCCAACAGCCGTCGCACAATGAGCAGTTCTTC
TRBJ2-7	.	.	TRBV5-1	CASRTSGTDHLEQYF	TGCGCCAGCAGAACCTCCGGGACGGACCATCTGGAGCAGTACTTC
TRBJ2-7	.	.	TRBV5-6	CASSPGHPYEQYF	TGTGCCAGCAGCCCTGGACACCCCTACGAGCAGTACTTC
TRBJ2-5	many	TRBD2	TRBV12-5	CASGLGLAGDRGETQYF	TGTGCTAGTGGTTTGGGCCTAGCGGGGGACCGAGGAGAGACCCAGTACTTC
TRBJ1-5	once	.	TRBV7-2	CASSFGGNQPQHF	TGTGCCAGCAGCTTCGGGGGGAATCAGCCCCAGCATTTT
TRBJ2-3	many	.	TRBV28	CASSSLPATADTQYF	TGTGCCAGCAGTTCCCTCCCCGCCACTGCGGATACGCAGTATTTT
TRBJ2-5	many	TRBD1	TRBV28	CASSLARQGAGETQYF	TGTGCCAGCAGTTTAGCCCGACAGGGGGCGGGGGAGACCCAGTACTTC
TRBJ2-5	once	TRBD1	TRBV5-6	CAISRDRGLTRETQYF	TGTGCCATCAGCCGTGACAGGGGGCTGACCCGAGAGACCCAGTACTTC
TRBJ1-2	.	TRBD1	TRBV7-2	CASRLTGGYGYTF	TGTGCCAGCAGGTTAACAGGGGGCTATGGCTACACCTTC
TRBJ2-1	.	TRBD2	TRBV20-1	CSARGLAGINEQFF	TGCAGTGCTCGTGGACTAGCGGGAATCAATGAGCAGTTCTTC
TRBJ1-3	many	TRBD1	TRBV6-5	CASSYGTGSGNTIYF	TGTGCCAGCAGTTACGGGACAGGGAGTGGAAACACCATATATTTT